The 25 T cell receptor beta chains reported below all come from one sample, sequenced in a study of blood T cell repertoires in COVID-19. The assay was immunoSEQ multiplex PCR, and TCRdb's table has in-frame clones only and misses some. The sample lists about 69,000 clones, approximately 89% occurring once. Source material: peripheral blood. The receptors were gathered from a woman aged 55-70 years with active COVID-19.

The CDR3: CASSLGQVITGELFF. Written as DNA, the CDR3 is TGTGCCAGCAGTCTGGGACAGGTAATCACCGGGGAGCTGTTTTTT. The chain is built from TRBV6-5 and TRBJ2-2, with 8 bases identical to TRBD1. CDR3 length: 15 residues. Germline lookup yields CDR1 MNHEY and CDR2 SVGAGI. V shed 5 bases, J shed 4 bases, and the junction held 6 bases outside the gene matches.

The chain combines TRBV18 with TRBJ1-5; 9 bases align to TRBD1. The trim removed 3 bases at V and 4 bases at J, leaving 13 bases unmatched. From germline, CDR1 is KGHSH and CDR2 LQKENI. The CDR3 consists of 18 residues. CDR3 DNA: TGTGCCAGCTCACCGAACATCCCGGGACAGGGCAGAAATCAGCCCCAGCATTTT. This sequence encodes CASSPNIPGQGRNQPQHF.

This chain links TRBV6-5 with TRBJ1-2; D remains ambiguous. The CDR3 spans 13 residues. V shed 7 bases and J shed 0 bases, with 9 bases lying between them. Looked up from germline, CDR1 is MNHEY and CDR2 is SVGAGI. As DNA, the CDR3 is TGTGCCAGCACCCCGAGAGCTAACTATGGCTACACCTTC. This encodes CASTPRANYGYTF.

The V and J genes are TRBV3-1 (or the pseudogene TRBV3-2) and TRBJ2-5; tentatively, D is TRBD2 (5 bases). This CDR3 is built from 16 residues. In germline, CDR1 is LGHDT, CDR2 YNNKEL (reference sequence). Trimming pared 4 bases from V and 0 bases from J, leaving 15 bases between. The CDR3 nucleotides are TGTGCCAGCAGCCTTGGACTTGCCGGTCACCAAGAGACCCAGTACTTC. It specifies CASSLGLAGHQETQYF.

The rearrangement links TRBV7-8 to TRBJ2-1, with no clear D. CDR1 and CDR2 from the germline V gene are SGHVS and FQNEAQ. V lost 5 bases and J 0 bases, leaving 5 bases between the germline ends. The CDR3 is 13 residues long. CDR3 nucleotides: TGTGCCAGCAGCCGCGGCTCCTACAATGAGCAGTTCTTC. It encodes CASSRGSYNEQFF.

The rearrangement uses TRBV7-8 and TRBJ2-7; 10 bases are a match to TRBD1. CDR1 is SGHVS and CDR2 is FQNEAQ in the germline V gene. CDR3 length equals 14 residues. V was pared by 4 bases and J by 7 bases, with 7 bases of the junction left unmatched. The CDR3 protein is CASSWGQGRGEQYF. The CDR3 region has the DNA TGTGCCAGCAGCTGGGGACAGGGGAGAGGGGAGCAGTACTTC.

The chain joins TRBV30 to TRBJ1-4; D gene ambiguous. In germline, CDR1 is GTSNPN, CDR2 SVGIG (reference sequence). Trimming removed 1 base from V and 11 bases from J, with 11 bases in between. CDR3 size: 12 residues. The CDR3 region is CAWSASRWKLFF. For the CDR3, the DNA is TGTGCCTGGAGTGCCTCGAGATGGAAACTGTTTTTT.

The chain employs TRBV15 and TRBJ1-4; 8 bases are a match to TRBD1. The CDR3 is made up of 13 amino acids. V shed 4 bases, J shed 8 bases, and the junction held 3 bases outside the gene matches. Per the germline V gene, CDR1 is LNHNV and CDR2 is YYDKDF (reference sequence). CDR3 in DNA: TGTGCCACCAGCACGGGACAGGAGGAAAAACTGTTTTTT. Translated, it gives CATSTGQEEKLFF.

This rearrangement joins TRBV11-2 to TRBJ2-1; perhaps TRBD2 as D (6 bases). The CDR3 totals 15 residues. Germline V gene sequence: CDR1 SGHAT, CDR2 FQNNGV. V was trimmed by 5 bases and J by 7 bases, leaving 18 bases between them. Here the CDR3 reads CASSPHRLARNEQFF. CDR3 coding DNA: TGTGCCAGCAGCCCCCACCGTCTAGCGAGGAATGAGCAGTTCTTC.

V gene TRBV2 combines with J gene TRBJ2-7; 7 bases agree with TRBD1. The CDR3 is made up of 13 amino acids. Looked up from germline, CDR1 is SNHLY and CDR2 is FYNNEI. Germline trimming cut 6 bases from V and 5 bases from J; bases unmatched to any gene: 7. CDR3 coding DNA: TGTGCCAGCAGCGCCGGGACAGTGCACGAGCAGTACTTC. The encoded protein is CASSAGTVHEQYF.

This chain uses TRBV28 with TRBJ1-2; 7 positions agree with TRBD1. Germline CDR1 reads MDHEN; CDR2 reads SYDVKM. J lost 1 base, V lost 5 bases, and 7 bases had no gene match. The length of the CDR3 is 15 residues. The CDR3 sequence is CASSHRGRINYGYTF. The CDR3 region has the DNA TGTGCCAGCAGTCACAGGGGCAGGATTAACTATGGCTACACCTTC.

The gene calls are TRBV19 and TRBJ2-3, with 7 bases fitting TRBD1. The length of the CDR3 is 13 residues. Germline CDR1 is LNHDA and CDR2 is SQIVND (reference sequence). Trimming removed 3 bases from V and 5 bases from J; junction bases left unmatched: 2. Here the CDR3 reads CASSIPGGDTQYF. The CDR3 DNA follows: TGTGCCAGTAGTATTCCAGGGGGAGATACGCAGTATTTT.

The rearrangement uses TRBV11-2 and TRBJ1-3, with D unclear. Germline assignment: CDR1 SGHAT and CDR2 FQNNGV. The CDR3 covers 14 residues. Trimming pared 4 bases from V and 2 bases from J, leaving 9 bases between. The CDR3 bases are TGTGCCAGCAGCTCCTTATCAGCTGGAAACACCATATATTTT. Its protein is CASSSLSAGNTIYF.

The V and J genes are TRBV6-5 and TRBJ2-3; 7 bases line up with TRBD2. Germline loops: CDR1 MNHEY, CDR2 SVGAGI. V was pared by 7 bases and J by 3 bases, with 10 bases of the junction left unmatched. The CDR3 contains 15 residues. The DNA for the CDR3 is TGTGCCAGCAAATTTGGCGGGAGTAGGACAGATACGCAGTATTTT. Encoded protein: CASKFGGSRTDTQYF.

The V gene is TRBV24-1, the J gene TRBJ2-5, with 10 positions matching TRBD1. The CDR3 consists of 13 residues. Germline lookup yields CDR1 KGHDR and CDR2 SFDVKD. J was trimmed by 5 bases and V by 9 bases; bases with no gene match: 5. DNA for the CDR3: TGTGCCACCTCGACAGGGGGCGAGGAGACCCAGTACTTC. Its translation is CATSTGGEETQYF.

This clone has only one observation. The gene calls are TRBV29-1 and TRBJ2-1; 7 nucleotides agree with TRBD2. Germline V gene data show CDR1 as SQVTM and CDR2 as ANQGSEA. This CDR3 is built from 12 residues. V shed 4 bases and J 8 bases; nucleotides not matched to a gene: 5. DNA of the CDR3: TGCAGCGTTGGCGGGAGCTGGGATGAGCAGTTCTTC. It translates to CSVGGSWDEQFF.

This clone was seen only once. V gene TRBV12-3 or TRBV12-4 combines with J gene TRBJ1-4; 11 bases align to TRBD1. J gave up 7 bases and V 7 bases, and 2 bases lay outside the gene matches. CDR3 size: 13 residues. The DNA of the CDR3 is TGTGCCAGCACCGGGACAGGGGGTGAAAAACTGTTTTTT. Residues: CASTGTGGEKLFF.

V gene TRBV28 combines with J gene TRBJ2-3; TRBD2 matches 8 bases. Germline assignment: CDR1 MDHEN and CDR2 SYDVKM. The ends lost 4 bases at V and 5 bases at J; junction bases unmatched: 8. This CDR3 contains 15 residues. CDR3 protein: CASSSMGLVEDTQYF. The CDR3 DNA sequence: TGTGCCAGCAGTTCAATGGGACTAGTAGAAGATACGCAGTATTTT. Drawing the rest from reference TRBV28 and TRBJ2-3, the complete variable domain is DVKVTQSSRYLVKRTGEKVFLECVQDMDHENMFWYRQDPGLGLRLIYFSYDVKMKEKGDIPEGYSVSREKKERFSLILESASTNQTSMYLCASSSMGLVEDTQYFGPGTRLTVL.

The V call is TRBV19, the J call TRBJ1-5, with 9 bases lining up with TRBD1. Germline V gene sequence: CDR1 LNHDA, CDR2 SQIVND (reference sequence). The CDR3 contains 17 residues. Trimming removed 7 bases from V and 3 bases from J; junction bases left unmatched: 13. CDR3 bases: TGTGCCAGTACCCCAAGGGGGGACAGGGCGTTCAATCAGCCCCAGCATTTT. It yields the protein CASTPRGDRAFNQPQHF.

The chain carries TRBV7-9 and TRBJ2-3, with D uncertain. Germline V gene sequence: CDR1 SEHNR, CDR2 FQNEAQ (reference sequence). The CDR3 contains 15 residues. V was clipped by 5 bases and J by 4 bases, with 16 bases between them. The CDR3 region is CASSPTPDKADTQYF. CDR3 bases: TGTGCCAGCAGCCCGACACCTGACAAGGCAGATACGCAGTATTTT.

The CDR3 DNA reads TGTGCCAGCAGCCAAATCGTAGCGGGAGTCAACGAGCAGTACTTC. Its protein is CASSQIVAGVNEQYF. V is TRBV27 and J is TRBJ2-7; 9 nucleotides agree with TRBD2. Losses at the gene ends were 6 bases for V and 5 bases for J; bases not matched to a gene: 11. In germline, CDR1 is MNHEY, CDR2 SMNVEV (reference sequence). The CDR3 spans 15 residues.

V is TRBV5-5 and J is TRBJ1-6; D is perhaps TRBD1 (5 bases). The CDR3 extends over 14 amino acids. Germline loops: CDR1 SGHKS, CDR2 YYEKEE (reference sequence). V lost 1 base and J 10 bases, leaving 12 bases between the germline ends. The CDR3 DNA is TGTGCCAGCAGCTTGTTCAGGGATAGATCACCCCTCCACTTT. Protein product: CASSLFRDRSPLHF.

The chain joins TRBV12-3 or TRBV12-4 to TRBJ1-1; D is perhaps TRBD1 (6 bases). The V and J ends lost 6 bases and 10 bases respectively, with 18 bases between them. The CDR3 loop spans 13 amino acids. The CDR3 sequence: CASRTSPQGRAFF. The CDR3 nucleotides are TGTGCCAGCAGAACGAGCCCCCAGGGGCGAGCTTTCTTT.

This sequence joins TRBV7-2 and TRBJ2-5, with 15 bases fitting TRBD2. The CDR3 spans 19 residues. Germline V gene sequence: CDR1 SGHTA, CDR2 FQGNSA. The V gene end was trimmed by 2 bases and the J gene end by 3 bases; junction bases not matched to a gene: 10. CDR3 DNA: TGTGCCAGCAGCTTATTGAGGACTAGCGGGAGGGCCGGCGAAGAGACCCAGTACTTC. Protein product: CASSLLRTSGRAGEETQYF. Full variable domain (rest looked up from reference TRBV7-2 and TRBJ2-5): GAGVSQSPSNKVTEKGKDVELRCDPISGHTALYWYRQSLGQGLEFLIYFQGNSAPDKSGLPSDRFSAERTGGSVSTLTIQRTQQEDSAVYLCASSLLRTSGRAGEETQYFGPGTRLLVL.

The chain links TRBV5-1 to TRBJ1-2, with 7 bases fitting TRBD1. The CDR3 is 11 residues long. Germline loops: CDR1 SGHRS, CDR2 YFSETQ. V shed 5 bases, J shed 8 bases, and the junction held 3 bases outside the gene matches. Written as DNA, the CDR3 is TGCGCCAGCAGAGAAGGGGGCGGCTACACCTTC. Its protein is CASREGGGYTF.